The clone carrying this TCR beta chain was detected only a few times. Antigen: not known. An end of the junction does not agree with germline; a read error may underlie this. The CDR3 has 13 amino acids. Germline V gene data show CDR1 as SGHRS and CDR2 as YFSETQ. This specimen belongs to a study of T cell repertoires in cytomegalovirus infection. Overall study context: An indication of both CMV infection and matching HLA type came from public TCR beta signatures.

Broader study findings: Totalled public TCR beta family frequency picked out people who carried CMV plus the relevant HLA. Ex vivo responses were dominated by HLA-C-restricted CMV-specific TCR beta clonotypes.

One entry per CDR3 protein results from TCRdb running MiXCR on the reads. The sample includes hundreds of thousands of distinct CDR3 sequences, more than 20% of them seen just once. The receptor was isolated from a human donor in good health (CMV status not recorded). Some clones in this sample may be carry-over from other donors' samples. What was sequenced was CD8+ T cells from PBMCs. The gene calls are TRBV5-1 and TRBJ1-1; D is unclear. The CDR3 DNA sequence: TGCGCCAGCGGCTTAAGTGATTACACTGAAGCTTTCTTT. Its protein product is CASGLSDYTEAFF. The variable domain in full, with the rest retrieved from reference TRBV5-1 and TRBJ1-1, is KAGVTQTPRYLIKTRGQQVTLSCSPISGHRSVSWYQQTPGQGLQFLFEYFSETQRNKGNFPGRFSGRQFSNSRSEMNVSTLELGDSALYLCASGLSDYTEAFFGQGTRLTVV.